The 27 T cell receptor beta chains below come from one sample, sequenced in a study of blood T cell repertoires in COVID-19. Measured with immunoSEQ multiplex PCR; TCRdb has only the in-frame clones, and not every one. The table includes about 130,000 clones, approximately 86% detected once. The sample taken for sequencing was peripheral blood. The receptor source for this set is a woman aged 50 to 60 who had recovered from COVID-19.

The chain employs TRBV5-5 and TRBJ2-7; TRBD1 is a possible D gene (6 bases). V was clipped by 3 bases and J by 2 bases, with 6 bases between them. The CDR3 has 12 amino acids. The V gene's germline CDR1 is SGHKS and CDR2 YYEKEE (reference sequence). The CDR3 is CASSSGAYEQYF. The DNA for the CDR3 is TGTGCCAGCAGCTCAGGGGCCTACGAGCAGTACTTC.

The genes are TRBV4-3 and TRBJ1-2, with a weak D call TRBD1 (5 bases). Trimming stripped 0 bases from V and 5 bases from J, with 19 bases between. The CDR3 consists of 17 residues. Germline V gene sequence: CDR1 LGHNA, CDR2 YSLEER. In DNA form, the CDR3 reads TGCGCCAGCAGCCAAGAGGGGGGATCCCTTATTGGGTATGGCTACACCTTC. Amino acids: CASSQEGGSLIGYGYTF.

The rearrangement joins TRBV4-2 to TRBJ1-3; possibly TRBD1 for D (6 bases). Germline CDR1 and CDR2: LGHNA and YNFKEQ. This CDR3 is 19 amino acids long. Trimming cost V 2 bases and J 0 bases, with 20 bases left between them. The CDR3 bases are TGTGCCAGCAGCCAAAGATGGTCCGGGGACACCTTCTCTGGAAACACCATATATTTT. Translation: CASSQRWSGDTFSGNTIYF.

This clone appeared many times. CDR3 coding DNA: TGTGCCAGCAGCCCGGACACCAGGCCCCAGCATTTT. This encodes CASSPDTRPQHF. V is TRBV7-8 and J is TRBJ1-5, with D possibly being TRBD1 (5 bases). Germline lookup yields CDR1 SGHVS and CDR2 FQNEAQ. The CDR3 is 12 residues long. With 5 bases removed from V and 9 bases from J, the gap between germline ends came to 11 bases.

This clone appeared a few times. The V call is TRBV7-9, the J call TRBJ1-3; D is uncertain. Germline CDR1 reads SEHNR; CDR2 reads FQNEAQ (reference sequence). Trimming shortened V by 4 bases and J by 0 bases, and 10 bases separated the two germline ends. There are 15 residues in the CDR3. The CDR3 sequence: CASSWAVISGNTIYF. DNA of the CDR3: TGTGCCAGCAGCTGGGCAGTGATCTCTGGAAACACCATATATTTT. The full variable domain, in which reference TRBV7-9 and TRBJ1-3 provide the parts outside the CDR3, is DTGVSQNPRHKITKRGQNVTFRCDPISEHNRLYWYRQTLGQGPEFLTYFQNEAQLEKSRLLSDRFSAERPKGSFSTLEIQRTEQGDSAMYLCASSWAVISGNTIYFGEGSWLTVV.

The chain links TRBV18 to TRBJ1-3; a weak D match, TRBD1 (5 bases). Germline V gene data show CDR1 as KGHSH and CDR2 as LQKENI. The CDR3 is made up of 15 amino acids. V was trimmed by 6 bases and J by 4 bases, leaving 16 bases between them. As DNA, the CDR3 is TGTGCCAGCTCCCCCGGAGTGGGGCCCGGAAACACCATATATTTT. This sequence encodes CASSPGVGPGNTIYF.

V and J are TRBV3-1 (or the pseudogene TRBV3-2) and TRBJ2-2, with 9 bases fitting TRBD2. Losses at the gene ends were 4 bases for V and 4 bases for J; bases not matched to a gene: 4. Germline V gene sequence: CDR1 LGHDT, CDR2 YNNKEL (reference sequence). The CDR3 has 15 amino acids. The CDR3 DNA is TGTGCCAGCAGCCTACTAGCGGGCCCCACCGGGGAGCTGTTTTTT. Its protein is CASSLLAGPTGELFF.

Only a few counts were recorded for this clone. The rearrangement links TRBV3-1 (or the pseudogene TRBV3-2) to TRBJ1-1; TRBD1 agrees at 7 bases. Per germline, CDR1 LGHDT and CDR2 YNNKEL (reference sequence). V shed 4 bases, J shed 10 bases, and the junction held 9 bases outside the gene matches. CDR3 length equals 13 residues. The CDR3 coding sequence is TGTGCCAGCAGCCTGAAACAGACAGGGCGAGCTTTCTTT. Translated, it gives CASSLKQTGRAFF.

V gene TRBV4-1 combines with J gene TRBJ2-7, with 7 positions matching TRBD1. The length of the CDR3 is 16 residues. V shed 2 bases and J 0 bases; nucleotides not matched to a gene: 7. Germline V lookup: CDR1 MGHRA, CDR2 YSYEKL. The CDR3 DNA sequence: TGCGCCAGCAGCCAACAACCGGGACAGCTCTCCTACGAGCAGTACTTC. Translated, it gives CASSQQPGQLSYEQYF.

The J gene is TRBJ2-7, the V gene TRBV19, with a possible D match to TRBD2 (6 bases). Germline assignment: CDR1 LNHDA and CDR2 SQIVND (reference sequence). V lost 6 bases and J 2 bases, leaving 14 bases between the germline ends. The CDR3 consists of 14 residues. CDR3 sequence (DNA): TGTGCCAGTAGCGTGACGGGGGAAACCTACGAGCAGTACTTC. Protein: CASSVTGETYEQYF.

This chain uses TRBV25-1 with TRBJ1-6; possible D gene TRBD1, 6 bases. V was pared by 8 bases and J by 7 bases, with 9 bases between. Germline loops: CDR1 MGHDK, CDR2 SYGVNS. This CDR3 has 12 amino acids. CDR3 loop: CASRTANSPLHF. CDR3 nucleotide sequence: TGTGCCAGCCGGACAGCGAATTCACCCCTCCACTTT.

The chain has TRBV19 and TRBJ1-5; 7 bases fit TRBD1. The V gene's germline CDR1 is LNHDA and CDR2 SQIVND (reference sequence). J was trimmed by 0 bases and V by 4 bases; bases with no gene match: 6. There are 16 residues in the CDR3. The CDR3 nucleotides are TGTGCCAGTAGTAAGACCGGGACAGTTAGCAATCAGCCCCAGCATTTT. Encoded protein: CASSKTGTVSNQPQHF.

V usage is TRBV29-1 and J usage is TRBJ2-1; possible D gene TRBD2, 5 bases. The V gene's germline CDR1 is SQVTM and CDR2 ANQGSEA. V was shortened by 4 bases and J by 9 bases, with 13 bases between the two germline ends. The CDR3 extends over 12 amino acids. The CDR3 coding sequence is TGCAGCGTTGCCCCGGGAATTTTTGAGCAGTTCTTC. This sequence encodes CSVAPGIFEQFF.

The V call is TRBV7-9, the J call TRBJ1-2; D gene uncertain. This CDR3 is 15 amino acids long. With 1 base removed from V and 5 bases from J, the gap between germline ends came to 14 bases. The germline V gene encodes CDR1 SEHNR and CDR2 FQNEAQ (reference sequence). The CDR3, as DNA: TGTGCCAGCAGCTTAGGAGACTTCTCCGCTTATGGCTACACCTTC. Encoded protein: CASSLGDFSAYGYTF.

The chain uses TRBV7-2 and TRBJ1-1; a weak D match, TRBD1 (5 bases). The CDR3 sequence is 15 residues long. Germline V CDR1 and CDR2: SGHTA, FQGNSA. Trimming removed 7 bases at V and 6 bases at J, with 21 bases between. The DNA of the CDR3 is TGTGCCAGCACCTCTCGGTTTGGGGGGACCGCTGAAGCTTTCTTT. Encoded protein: CASTSRFGGTAEAFF.

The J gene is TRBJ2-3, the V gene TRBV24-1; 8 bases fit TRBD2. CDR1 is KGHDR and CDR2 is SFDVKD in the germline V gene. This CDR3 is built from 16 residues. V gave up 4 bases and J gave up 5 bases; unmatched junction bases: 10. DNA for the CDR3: TGTGCCACCAGTGACAGGACTAGCAGCTCAAAAGATACGCAGTATTTT. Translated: CATSDRTSSSKDTQYF.

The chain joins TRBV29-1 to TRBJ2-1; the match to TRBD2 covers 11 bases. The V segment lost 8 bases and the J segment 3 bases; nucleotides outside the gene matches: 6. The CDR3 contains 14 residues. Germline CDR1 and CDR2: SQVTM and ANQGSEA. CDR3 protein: CSFRTSGLYNEQFF. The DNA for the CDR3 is TGCAGCTTCCGGACTAGCGGGCTCTACAATGAGCAGTTCTTC.

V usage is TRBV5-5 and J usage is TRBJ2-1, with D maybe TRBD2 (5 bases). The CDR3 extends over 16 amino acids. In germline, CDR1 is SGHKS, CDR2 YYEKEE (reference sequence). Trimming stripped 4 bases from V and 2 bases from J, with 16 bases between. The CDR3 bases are TGTGCCAGCAGCGCGGGCCCGTCCGTTGCCTACAATGAGCAGTTCTTC. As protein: CASSAGPSVAYNEQFF.

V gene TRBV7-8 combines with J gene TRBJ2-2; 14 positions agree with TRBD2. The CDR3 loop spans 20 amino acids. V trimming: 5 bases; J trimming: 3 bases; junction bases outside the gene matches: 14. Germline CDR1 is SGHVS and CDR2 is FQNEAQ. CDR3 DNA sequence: TGTGCCAGCAGCGTCCCCGGGACTAGCGGGAGCGGTTTGCACACCGGGGAGCTGTTTTTT. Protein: CASSVPGTSGSGLHTGELFF. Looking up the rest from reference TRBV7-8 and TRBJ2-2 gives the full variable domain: GAGVSQSPRYKVAKRGQDVALRCDPISGHVSLFWYQQALGQGPEFLTYFQNEAQLDKSGLPSDRFFAERPEGSVSTLKIQRTQQEDSAVYLCASSVPGTSGSGLHTGELFFGEGSRLTVL.

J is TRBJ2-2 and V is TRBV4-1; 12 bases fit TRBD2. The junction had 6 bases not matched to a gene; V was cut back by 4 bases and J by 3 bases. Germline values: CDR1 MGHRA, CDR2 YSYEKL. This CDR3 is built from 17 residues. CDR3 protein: CASSPGLAGLHTGELFF. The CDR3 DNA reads TGCGCCAGCAGCCCCGGACTAGCGGGACTGCACACCGGGGAGCTGTTTTTT.

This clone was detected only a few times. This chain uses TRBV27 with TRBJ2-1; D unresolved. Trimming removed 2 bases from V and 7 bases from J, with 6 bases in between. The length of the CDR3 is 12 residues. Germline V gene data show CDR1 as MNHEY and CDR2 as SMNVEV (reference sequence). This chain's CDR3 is CASSLIGNEQFF. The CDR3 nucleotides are TGTGCCAGCAGTTTAATCGGTAATGAGCAGTTCTTC.

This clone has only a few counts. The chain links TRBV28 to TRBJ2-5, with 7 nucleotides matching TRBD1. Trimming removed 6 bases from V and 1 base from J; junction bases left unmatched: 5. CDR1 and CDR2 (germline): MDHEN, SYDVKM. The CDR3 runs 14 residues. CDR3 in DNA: TGTGCCAGCAGCCTAGGGACAGCCCAAGAGACCCAGTACTTC. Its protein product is CASSLGTAQETQYF.

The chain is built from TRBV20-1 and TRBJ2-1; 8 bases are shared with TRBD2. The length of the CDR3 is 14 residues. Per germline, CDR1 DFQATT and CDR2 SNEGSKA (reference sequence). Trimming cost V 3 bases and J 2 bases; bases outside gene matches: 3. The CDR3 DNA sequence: TGCAGTGCTAGTGACGGGGGGGCCTACAATGAGCAGTTCTTC. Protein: CSASDGGAYNEQFF.

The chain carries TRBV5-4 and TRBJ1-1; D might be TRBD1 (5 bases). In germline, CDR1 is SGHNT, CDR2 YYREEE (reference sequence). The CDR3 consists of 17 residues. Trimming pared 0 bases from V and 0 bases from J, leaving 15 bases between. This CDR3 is CASSLGVIGGLNTEAFF. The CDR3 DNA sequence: TGTGCCAGCAGCTTGGGGGTAATCGGGGGATTGAACACTGAAGCTTTCTTT.

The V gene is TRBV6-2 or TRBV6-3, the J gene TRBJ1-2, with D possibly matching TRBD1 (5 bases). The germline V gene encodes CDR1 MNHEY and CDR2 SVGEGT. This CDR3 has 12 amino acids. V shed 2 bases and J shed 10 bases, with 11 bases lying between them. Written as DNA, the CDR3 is TGTGCCAGCAGTTACCGGGCGGGGGACTACACCTTC. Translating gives CASSYRAGDYTF.

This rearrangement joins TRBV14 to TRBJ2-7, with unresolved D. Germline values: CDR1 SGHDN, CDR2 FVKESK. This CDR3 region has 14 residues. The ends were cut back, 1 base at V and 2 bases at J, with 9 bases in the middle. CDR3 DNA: TGTGCCAGCAGCCAAGGGTCAGTCCCCTACGAGCAGTACTTC. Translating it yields CASSQGSVPYEQYF.

The CDR3 DNA follows: TGTGCCAGCAGCCGACAGGGGGCCGCCTACGAGCAGTACTTC. The encoded protein is CASSRQGAAYEQYF. V usage is TRBV9 and J usage is TRBJ2-7; 10 bases fit TRBD1. Germline V gene lookup returns CDR1 SGDLS and CDR2 YYNGEE. The CDR3 extends over 14 amino acids. J gave up 2 bases and V 4 bases, and 3 bases lay outside the gene matches.